This T cell receptor (beta chain) was obtained from a study of siplizumab effects on memory and regulatory T cells. Worth noting for this clone: What it recognizes is unknown.

Whole-study results and caveats: The Treg-derived share of mappable alloreactive CD4+ clones averaged about 69% with siplizumab and around 26% in controls. Siplizumab produced a significant drop in alloreactive sequences attributable to unstimulated CD4+ memory cells.

Assaying covered 75,000 to 100,000 TCR templates per sample. Produced via immunoSEQ multiplex PCR; TCRdb's table is partial and in-frame only. Here the sample spans about 120,000 clones, 93% being singletons. J was trimmed by 6 bases and V by 3 bases; bases with no gene match: 5. The CDR3 is 15 residues long. Germline V gives CDR1 MDHEN, CDR2 SYDVKM. This sequence joins TRBV28 and TRBJ1-4, with 9 positions matching TRBD1. The specimen was non-Treg CD4+ T cells sorted from blood. This clonotype originated in a human donor in good health. DNA for the CDR3: TGTGCCAGCAGTTTGGGGGGACAGGGTGATGAAAAACTGTTTTTT. Translating it yields CASSLGGQGDEKLFF.